Each of the 27 T cell receptor beta chains below was sequenced from the same sample in a study of T-cell reconstitution after alpha-beta-depleted transplantation in children. During its preparation, the TCRbeta library received unique molecular identifiers. One entry per CDR3 protein results from TCRdb running MiXCR on the PCR reads. Of about 980,000 distinct CDR3 sequences in the sample, under 30% were seen once. The input for sequencing was PBMCs, mostly from graft donor cells, taken 360 days after TCRalphabeta/CD19-depleted stem cell transplant. The receptors originated from a boy under three years old who had a stem cell transplant for SCID, so the T cells may come from the graft donor.

V gene TRBV2 combines with J gene TRBJ2-2; the D is unclear. The CDR3 has 13 amino acids. Germline lookup yields CDR1 SNHLY and CDR2 FYNNEI. CDR3 loop: CALRQPNTGELFF. The CDR3 DNA reads as TGTGCGCTTAGGCAGCCGAACACCGGGGAGCTGTTTTTT. The full variable domain, its missing parts supplied by reference TRBV2 and TRBJ2-2, is EPEVTQTPSHQVTQMGQEVILRCVPISNHLYFYWYRQILGQKVEFLVSFYNNEISEKSEIFDDQFSVERPDGSNFTLKIRSTKLEDSAMYFCALRQPNTGELFFGEGSRLTVL.

The rearrangement links TRBV5-1 to TRBJ2-3, with D possibly being TRBD2 (5 bases). The germline V gene has CDR1 SGHRS and CDR2 YFSETQ. The CDR3 covers 15 residues. The V end lost 6 bases, the J end lost 4 bases, and 18 bases lay between the germline ends. The CDR3 DNA follows: TGCGCCAGCACTCTAAGCGGAGTGTCCGCAGATACGCAGTATTTT. This translates into CASTLSGVSADTQYF.

The table lists this clonotype with many counts. This rearrangement joins TRBV6-4 to TRBJ2-3; D may correspond to TRBD1 or TRBD2 (6 bases each). Per germline, CDR1 MRHNA and CDR2 SNTAGT. V lost 4 bases and J 0 bases, leaving 8 bases between the germline ends. There are 14 residues in the CDR3. The CDR3 DNA sequence: TGTGCCAGCAGTGCGGGGGCAAGCACAGATACGCAGTATTTT. Encoded protein: CASSAGASTDTQYF.

A few counts support this clonotype. The chain is built from TRBV28 and TRBJ2-7, with D possibly called TRBD1 or TRBD2 (5 bases each). V was trimmed by 0 bases and J by 5 bases, leaving 14 bases between them. This CDR3 comprises 15 residues. Germline V gene sequence: CDR1 MDHEN, CDR2 SYDVKM. Here the CDR3 reads CASSLWSGRVHEQYF. CDR3 DNA sequence: TGTGCCAGCAGTTTATGGTCGGGGCGGGTTCACGAGCAGTACTTC.

This clonotype occurred a few times. This chain joins TRBV5-6 and TRBJ2-7; D remains ambiguous. The CDR3 loop spans 13 amino acids. The V gene lost 7 bases and the J gene lost 1 base, with 12 bases spanning the gap. Germline CDR1 reads SGHDT; CDR2 reads YYEEEE. The CDR3 DNA reads TGTGCCAGCCGTCGTATGGGGTCCTACGAGCAGTACTTC. Protein product: CASRRMGSYEQYF.

The chain has TRBV13 and TRBJ2-3; no reliable D call. V gave up 2 bases and J gave up 0 bases, with 6 bases separating them. Germline lookup yields CDR1 PRHDT and CDR2 FYEKMQ (reference sequence). The length of the CDR3 is 14 residues. CDR3 DNA: TGTGCCAGCAGCTTAAGTACTAGCACAGATACGCAGTATTTT. Translation: CASSLSTSTDTQYF.

This clonotype has only a few counts. The chain is built from TRBV21-1 and TRBJ2-3; the table's D call, TRBD1, was not checked against the DNA. TRBV21-1 is marked as a pseudogene. This CDR3 region has 16 residues. The CDR3 sequence is CASSKRRGPSTDTQYF. CDR3 bases: TGTGCCAGCAGCAAAAGGCGGGGACCTAGCACAGATACGCAGTATTTT.

On this clonotype itself: It may be a read error: a sequence one base away is much more abundant. V is TRBV4-3 and J is TRBJ2-3; no definite D call. Trimming shortened V by 1 base and J by 6 bases, and 8 bases separated the two germline ends. The CDR3 runs 13 residues. Germline lookup yields CDR1 LGHNA and CDR2 YSLEER. CDR3 protein: CASSQGQWDTQYF. In nucleotides, the CDR3 is TGCGCCAGCAGCCAAGGGCAGTGGGATACGCAGTATTTT.

This clonotype was counted only a few times. This sequence joins TRBV5-6 and TRBJ2-7, with TRBD1 matching over 10 bases. This CDR3 comprises 15 residues. V lost 6 bases and J lost 6; bases outside the gene matches: 12. Germline-derived CDR1 and CDR2 are SGHDT and YYEEEE. CDR3 nucleotides: TGTGCCAGCACCCTACCGGGACAGGGGATTCGCGAGCAGTACTTC. Translating it yields CASTLPGQGIREQYF.

The V gene is TRBV7-2, the J gene TRBJ2-1, with TRBD2 matching over 12 bases. V was clipped by 5 bases and J by 5 bases; unmatched bases: 1. The CDR3 consists of 14 residues. Germline values: CDR1 SGHTA, CDR2 FQGNSA. CDR3 in DNA: TGTGCCAGCAGCGCTAGCGGGGGGGACAATGAGCAGTTCTTC. Translating gives CASSASGGDNEQFF.

The gene calls are TRBV4-3 and TRBJ2-7; D gene unclear. Per the germline V gene, CDR1 is LGHNA and CDR2 is YSLEER. The V and J ends lost 0 bases and 2 bases respectively, with 11 bases between them. This CDR3 comprises 15 residues. The CDR3 is CASSQDGWPTYEQYF. CDR3 DNA sequence: TGCGCCAGCAGCCAAGATGGGTGGCCAACCTACGAGCAGTACTTC.

In its sample, this clonotype was seen a few times. The chain carries TRBV6-1 and TRBJ1-2; D is unclear. The CDR3 loop spans 13 amino acids. The germline V and J ends were trimmed by 6 bases and 5 bases, with 13 bases remaining between them. CDR1 and CDR2 from the germline V gene are MNHNS and SASEGT. The CDR3, as DNA: TGTGCCAGCAGCCCCCATGAGGTTTATGGCTACACCTTC. Amino acid sequence: CASSPHEVYGYTF.

This clonotype has only a few counts. The J gene is TRBJ2-7, the V gene TRBV6-1; 7 bases are shared with TRBD1. Germline CDR1 is MNHNS and CDR2 is SASEGT. The CDR3 covers 15 residues. The junction had 8 bases not matched to a gene; V was cut back by 3 bases and J by 3 bases. In DNA form, the CDR3 reads TGTGCCAGCAGTGAGGGGACAGTCGACTACTACGAGCAGTACTTC. Its protein is CASSEGTVDYYEQYF.

V and J are TRBV19 and TRBJ1-1; no clear D gene. CDR1 and CDR2 from the germline V gene are LNHDA and SQIVND (reference sequence). The CDR3 contains 14 residues. V gave up 8 bases and J gave up 0 bases, with 13 bases separating them. The CDR3 protein is CASAYGSLNTEAFF. The CDR3, as DNA: TGTGCCAGTGCCTACGGGTCGTTGAACACTGAAGCTTTCTTT.

This clonotype was seen once. V usage is TRBV14 and J usage is TRBJ2-1; TRBD2 matches 16 bases. Germline V gene sequence: CDR1 SGHDN, CDR2 FVKESK. V was clipped by 3 bases and J by 0 bases; unmatched bases: 2. CDR3 size: 18 residues. CDR3 in amino acids: CASSQGLAGGSSYNEQFF. In DNA, the CDR3 is TGTGCCAGCAGCCAGGGACTAGCGGGGGGGAGCTCCTACAATGAGCAGTTCTTC.

V gene TRBV19 combines with J gene TRBJ2-1, with D unresolved. CDR3 size: 12 residues. V was clipped by 3 bases and J by 10 bases, with 10 bases between them. Germline CDR1 is LNHDA and CDR2 is SQIVND (reference sequence). CDR3 sequence reads: CASSISGKEQFF. The CDR3 region has the DNA TGTGCCAGTAGTATCTCTGGGAAGGAGCAGTTCTTC.

In its sample, this clonotype was seen many times. The chain combines TRBV10-3 with TRBJ2-1; 14 bases match TRBD2. Trimming at V came to 4 bases and at J to 5 bases, leaving 16 bases not matched to a gene. CDR3 length equals 20 residues. Germline V gene sequence: CDR1 ENHRY, CDR2 SYGVKD. The CDR3 loop reads CAISGPGLAGEPAIHNEQFF. In DNA, the CDR3 is TGTGCCATCAGTGGTCCGGGACTAGCGGGGGAGCCCGCTATCCACAATGAGCAGTTCTTC.

In its sample, this clonotype was seen a few times. This chain joins TRBV12-3 or TRBV12-4 and TRBJ2-7; 7 nucleotides agree with TRBD1. V lost 3 bases and J lost 0; bases outside the gene matches: 11. CDR3 length equals 17 residues. The CDR3 region is CASSLGSRGQRSYEQYF. In DNA form, the CDR3 reads TGTGCCAGCAGTTTGGGATCTCGGGGACAGCGCTCCTACGAGCAGTACTTC.

The sample holds many counts of this clonotype. The rearrangement uses TRBV12-3 or TRBV12-4 and TRBJ1-2; TRBD1 matches at 7 bases. J was trimmed by 4 bases and V by 6 bases; bases with no gene match: 8. This CDR3 has 14 residues. CDR3 loop: CASSFVGGPYGYTF. The DNA for the CDR3 is TGTGCCAGCAGCTTTGTAGGGGGCCCCTATGGCTACACCTTC.

The chain links TRBV20-1 to TRBJ1-4; 8 positions match TRBD1. This CDR3 is 14 amino acids long. Germline loops: CDR1 DFQATT, CDR2 SNEGSKA (reference sequence). Trimming cost V 6 bases and J 7 bases; bases outside gene matches: 10. CDR3 DNA: TGCAGTGCGCCCAGGGGGCAATCATTTGAAAAACTGTTTTTT. Its translation is CSAPRGQSFEKLFF.

This clonotype turned up a few times. The V and J genes are TRBV12-3 or TRBV12-4 and TRBJ1-5; D remains ambiguous. The CDR3 consists of 13 residues. The germline V and J ends were trimmed by 7 bases and 5 bases, with 12 bases remaining between them. CDR3 bases: TGTGCCAGCACCAATGGGCAAGATCAGCCCCAGCATTTT. This encodes CASTNGQDQPQHF.

This clonotype was observed a handful of times. V gene TRBV7-8 combines with J gene TRBJ2-7; D may be TRBD2 (7 bases). This CDR3 has 17 amino acids. Germline V CDR1 and CDR2: SGHVS, FQNEAQ. Trimming removed 0 bases at V and 2 bases at J, with 17 bases between. CDR3: CASSLAGGGALAYEQYF. CDR3 DNA sequence: TGTGCCAGCAGCTTAGCCGGCGGGGGCGCGCTAGCCTACGAGCAGTACTTC.

The rearrangement links TRBV7-2 to TRBJ1-5, with D possibly matching TRBD1 (6 bases). Germline V CDR1 and CDR2: SGHTA, FQGNSA. Deletions cut 0 bases from V and 7 bases from J, with 13 bases between. CDR3 length: 15 residues. The CDR3 reads CASSLAGRGGQPQHF. CDR3 in DNA: TGTGCCAGCAGCTTAGCCGGCAGGGGAGGACAGCCCCAGCATTTT. Variable domain in full (rest from reference TRBV7-2 and TRBJ1-5): GAGVSQSPSNKVTEKGKDVELRCDPISGHTALYWYRQSLGQGLEFLIYFQGNSAPDKSGLPSDRFSAERTGGSVSTLTIQRTQQEDSAVYLCASSLAGRGGQPQHFGDGTRLSIL.

This chain joins TRBV7-2 and TRBJ2-5; 9 nucleotides line up with TRBD2. V shed 3 bases and J 3 bases; nucleotides not matched to a gene: 11. CDR1 SGHTA and CDR2 FQGNSA come from the germline V gene. The length of the CDR3 is 17 residues. The CDR3 sequence: CASSFLTLAGVKETQYF. CDR3 nucleotides: TGTGCCAGCAGCTTCCTTACTTTAGCGGGGGTAAAAGAGACCCAGTACTTC.

This clonotype was picked up a small number of times. This chain joins TRBV7-9 and TRBJ1-3; no clear D. CDR1 and CDR2 (germline): SEHNR, FQNEAQ (reference sequence). CDR3 length: 13 residues. The ends were cut back, 1 base at V and 8 bases at J, with 9 bases in the middle. In DNA, the CDR3 is TGTGCCAGCAGCTTAGTACCGGAGGACACCATATATTTT. Translated, it gives CASSLVPEDTIYF.

This clonotype turned up a few times. This rearrangement joins TRBV12-3 or TRBV12-4 to TRBJ2-6, with D possibly called TRBD1 or TRBD2 (5 bases each). This CDR3 region has 15 residues. V lost 6 bases and J 2 bases, leaving 11 bases between the germline ends. CDR3 DNA: TGTGCCAGCAGCAAGCCGGGACCTGGGGCCAACGTCCTGACTTTC. The encoded protein is CASSKPGPGANVLTF.

J is TRBJ2-5 and V is TRBV6-6, with TRBD2 as a possible D gene (6 bases). Trimming left V 6 bases short and J 2 bases short, with 22 bases between. The CDR3 has 17 residues. Germline loops: CDR1 MNHNY, CDR2 SVGAGI (reference sequence). CDR3 sequence (DNA): TGTGCCAGCAGGCCTTTCGCCGGGGGAGGTTTACAAGAGACCCAGTACTTC. This translates into CASRPFAGGGLQETQYF.